This TCR beta chain derives from a study of graft-versus-host responses after intestinal transplantation. Across the study: The whole recipient group had anti-thymocyte globulin induction followed by tacrolimus and steroids for three to four years.

The germline V and J ends were trimmed by 0 bases and 0 bases, with 12 bases remaining between them. Per germline, CDR1 MGHRA and CDR2 YSYEKL. The CDR3 extends over 17 amino acids. Notes on this clone: Its antigen is unidentified.

Method: immunoSEQ multiplex PCR; TCRdb's copy keeps in-frame clones and lacks some. The table shows approximately 90,000 clones, with about 91% occurring only once. The receptor was derived from a human donor who was the organ donor for an intestinal transplant. The chain couples TRBV4-1 to TRBJ1-3; D gene ambiguous. Here the sequenced sample was unstimulated CD8+ T cells sorted from spleen or lymph node cells, taken before transplant. The CDR3 protein is CASSQDKHFTSGNTIYF. CDR3 DNA: TGCGCCAGCAGCCAAGACAAACATTTCACCTCTGGAAACACCATATATTTT.